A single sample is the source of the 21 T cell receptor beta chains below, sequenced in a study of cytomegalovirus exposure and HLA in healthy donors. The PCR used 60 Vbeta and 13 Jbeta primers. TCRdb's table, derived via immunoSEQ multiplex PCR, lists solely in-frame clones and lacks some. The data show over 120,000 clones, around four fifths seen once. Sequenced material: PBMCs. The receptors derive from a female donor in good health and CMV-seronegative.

The CDR3 is CASSPAGGDWVYEQYF. Here the CDR3 DNA reads TGTGCCAGCAGCCCAGCCGGGGGGGATTGGGTCTACGAGCAGTACTTC. The genes are TRBV13 and TRBJ2-7; 8 bases map to TRBD2. V was pared by 5 bases and J by 3 bases, with 12 bases of the junction left unmatched. Germline V CDR1 and CDR2: PRHDT, FYEKMQ (reference sequence). CDR3 length equals 16 residues.

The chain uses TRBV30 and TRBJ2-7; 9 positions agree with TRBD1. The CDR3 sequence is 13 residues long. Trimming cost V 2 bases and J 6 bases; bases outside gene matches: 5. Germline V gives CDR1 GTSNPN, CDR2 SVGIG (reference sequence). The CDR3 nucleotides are TGTGCCTGGAGTTTGGGACAGGGAGTCGAGCAGTACTTC. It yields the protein CAWSLGQGVEQYF.

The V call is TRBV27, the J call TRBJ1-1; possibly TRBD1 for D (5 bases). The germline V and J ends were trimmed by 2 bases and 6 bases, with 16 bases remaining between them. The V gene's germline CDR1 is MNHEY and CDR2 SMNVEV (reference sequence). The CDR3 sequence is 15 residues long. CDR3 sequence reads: CASSLDGRVGSEAFF. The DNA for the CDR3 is TGTGCCAGCAGTTTAGACGGCAGGGTAGGTTCTGAAGCTTTCTTT.

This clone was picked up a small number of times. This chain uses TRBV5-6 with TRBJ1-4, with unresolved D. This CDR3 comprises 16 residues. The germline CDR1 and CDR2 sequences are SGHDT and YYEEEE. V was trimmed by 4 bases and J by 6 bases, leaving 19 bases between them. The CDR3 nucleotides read TGTGCCAGCAGCCCGACCGGCGGGAGGAAGGATGAAAAACTGTTTTTT. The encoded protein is CASSPTGGRKDEKLFF.

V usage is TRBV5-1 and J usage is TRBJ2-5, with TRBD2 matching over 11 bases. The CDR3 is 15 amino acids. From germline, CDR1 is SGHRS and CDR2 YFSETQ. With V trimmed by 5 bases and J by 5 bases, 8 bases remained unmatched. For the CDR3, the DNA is TGCGCCAGCAGGTCCCTTAGCGGGGGGGGCGAGACCCAGTACTTC. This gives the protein CASRSLSGGGETQYF. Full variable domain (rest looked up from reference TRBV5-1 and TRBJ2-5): KAGVTQTPRYLIKTRGQQVTLSCSPISGHRSVSWYQQTPGQGLQFLFEYFSETQRNKGNFPGRFSGRQFSNSRSEMNVSTLELGDSALYLCASRSLSGGGETQYFGPGTRLLVL.

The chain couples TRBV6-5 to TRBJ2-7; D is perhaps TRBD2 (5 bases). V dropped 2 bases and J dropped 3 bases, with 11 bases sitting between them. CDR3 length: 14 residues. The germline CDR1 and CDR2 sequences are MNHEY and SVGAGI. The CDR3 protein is CASSYTEGGYEQYF. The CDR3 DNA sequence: TGTGCCAGCAGTTACACCGAAGGAGGCTACGAGCAGTACTTC.

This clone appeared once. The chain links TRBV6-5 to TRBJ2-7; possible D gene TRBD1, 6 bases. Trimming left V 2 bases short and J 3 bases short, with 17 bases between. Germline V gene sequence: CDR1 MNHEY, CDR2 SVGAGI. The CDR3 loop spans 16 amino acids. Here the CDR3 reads CASSYTPPGQGYEQYF. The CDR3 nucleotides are TGTGCCAGCAGTTACACCCCTCCGGGACAAGGCTACGAGCAGTACTTC.

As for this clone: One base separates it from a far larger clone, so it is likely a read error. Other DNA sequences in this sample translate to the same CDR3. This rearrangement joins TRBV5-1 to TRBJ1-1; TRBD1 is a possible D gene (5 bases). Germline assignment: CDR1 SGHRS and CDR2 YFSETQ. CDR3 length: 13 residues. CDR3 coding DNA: TGCGCCAGCAGCTTGGATAACAGGAATGAAGCTTTCTTC. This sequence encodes CASSLDNRNEAFF.

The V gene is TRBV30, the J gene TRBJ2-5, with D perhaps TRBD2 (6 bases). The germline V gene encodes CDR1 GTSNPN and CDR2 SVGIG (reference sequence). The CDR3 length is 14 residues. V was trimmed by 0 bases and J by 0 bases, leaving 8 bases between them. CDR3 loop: CAWSVPGDQETQYF. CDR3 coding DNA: TGTGCCTGGAGTGTACCGGGGGACCAAGAGACCCAGTACTTC.

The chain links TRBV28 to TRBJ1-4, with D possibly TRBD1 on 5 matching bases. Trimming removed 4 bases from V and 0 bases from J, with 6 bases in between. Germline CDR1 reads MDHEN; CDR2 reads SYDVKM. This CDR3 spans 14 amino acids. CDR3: CASSSGTTNEKLFF. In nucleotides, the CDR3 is TGTGCCAGCAGTTCAGGGACAACTAATGAAAAACTGTTTTTT.

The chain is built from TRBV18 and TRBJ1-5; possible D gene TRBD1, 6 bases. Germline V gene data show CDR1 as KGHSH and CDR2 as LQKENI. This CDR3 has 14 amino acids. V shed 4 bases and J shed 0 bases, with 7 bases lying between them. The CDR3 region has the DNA TGTGCCAGCTCACACAGGGATAGCAATCAGCCCCAGCATTTT. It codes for CASSHRDSNQPQHF.

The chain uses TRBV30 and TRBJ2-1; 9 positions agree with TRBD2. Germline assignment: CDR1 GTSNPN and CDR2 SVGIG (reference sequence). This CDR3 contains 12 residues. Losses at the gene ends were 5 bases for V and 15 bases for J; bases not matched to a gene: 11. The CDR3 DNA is TGTGCCTGGGGTTCGGAGAGCGGGAGGCGGTTCTTC. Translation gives CAWGSESGRRFF.

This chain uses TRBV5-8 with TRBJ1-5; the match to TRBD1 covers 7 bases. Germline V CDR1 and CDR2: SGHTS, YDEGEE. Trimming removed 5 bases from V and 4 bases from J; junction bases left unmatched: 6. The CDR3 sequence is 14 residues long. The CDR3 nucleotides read TGTGCCAGCAGGCCAACAGGGGTGAATCAGCCCCAGCATTTT. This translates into CASRPTGVNQPQHF.

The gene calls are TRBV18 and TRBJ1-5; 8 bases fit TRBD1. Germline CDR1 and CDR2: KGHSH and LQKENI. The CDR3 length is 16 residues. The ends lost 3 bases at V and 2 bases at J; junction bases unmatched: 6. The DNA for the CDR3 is TGTGCCAGCTCACCCATTCCGACAGGGGGCAATCAGCCCCAGCATTTT. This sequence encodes CASSPIPTGGNQPQHF.

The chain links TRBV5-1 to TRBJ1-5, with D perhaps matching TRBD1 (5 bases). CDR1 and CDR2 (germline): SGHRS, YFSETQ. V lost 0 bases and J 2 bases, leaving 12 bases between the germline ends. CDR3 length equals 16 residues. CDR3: CASSLGGLGGNQPQHF. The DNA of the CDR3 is TGCGCCAGCAGCTTGGGGGGCCTGGGTGGCAATCAGCCCCAGCATTTT.

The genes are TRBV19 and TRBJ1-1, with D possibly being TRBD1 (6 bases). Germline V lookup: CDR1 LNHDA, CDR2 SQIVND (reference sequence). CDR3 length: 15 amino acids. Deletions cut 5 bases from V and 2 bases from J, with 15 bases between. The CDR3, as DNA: TGTGCCAGTAGTGAACAGGGCGGACCAAACACTGAAGCTTTCTTT. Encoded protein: CASSEQGGPNTEAFF.

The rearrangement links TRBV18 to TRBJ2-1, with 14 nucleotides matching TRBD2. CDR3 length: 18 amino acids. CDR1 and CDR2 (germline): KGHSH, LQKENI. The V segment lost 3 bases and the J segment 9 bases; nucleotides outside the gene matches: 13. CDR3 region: CASSPQMTGTSGSGEQFF. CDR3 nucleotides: TGTGCCAGCTCACCCCAAATGACCGGGACTAGCGGGAGTGGTGAGCAGTTCTTC.

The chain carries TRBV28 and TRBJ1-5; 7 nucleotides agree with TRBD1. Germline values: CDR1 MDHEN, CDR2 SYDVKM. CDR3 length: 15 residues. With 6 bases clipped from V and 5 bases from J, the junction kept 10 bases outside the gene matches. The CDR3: CASRTPGQVHQPQHF. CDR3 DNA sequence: TGTGCCAGCAGAACCCCAGGACAGGTGCATCAGCCCCAGCATTTT.

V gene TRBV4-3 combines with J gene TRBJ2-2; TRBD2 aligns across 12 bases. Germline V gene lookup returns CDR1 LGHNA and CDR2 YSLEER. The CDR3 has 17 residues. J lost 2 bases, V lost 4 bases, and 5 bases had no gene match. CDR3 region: CASSRSSGGANTGELFF. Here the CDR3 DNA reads TGCGCCAGCAGCCGATCTAGCGGGGGGGCAAACACCGGGGAGCTGTTTTTT.

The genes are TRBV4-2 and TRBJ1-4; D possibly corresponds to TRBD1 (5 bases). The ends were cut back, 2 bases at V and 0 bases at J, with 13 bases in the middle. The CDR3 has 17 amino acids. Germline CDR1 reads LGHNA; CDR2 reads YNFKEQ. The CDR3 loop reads CASSQNGQGSTNEKLFF. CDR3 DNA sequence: TGTGCCAGCAGCCAAAATGGTCAGGGTTCAACTAATGAAAAACTGTTTTTT.

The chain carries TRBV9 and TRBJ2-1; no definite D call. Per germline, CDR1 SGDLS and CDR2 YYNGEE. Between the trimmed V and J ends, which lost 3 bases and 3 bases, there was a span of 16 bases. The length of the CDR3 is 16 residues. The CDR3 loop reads CASSETSGPRYNEQFF. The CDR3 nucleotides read TGTGCCAGCAGCGAGACCTCGGGTCCCCGCTACAATGAGCAGTTCTTC.